These T cell receptor beta chains were read from a single sample in a study of shared clonotypes between healthy human individuals. The table came from immunoSEQ multiplex PCR; TCRdb's copy has only in-frame clones and leaves some out. This table holds about 1,800,000 clones, just under 95% found once. The specimen sequenced was naive CD8+ T cells sorted from blood. Source of these receptors: a man aged 18 to 29 in good health. CDR3s include the opening cysteine and the closing phenylalanine or tryptophan. D genes are given only for firm matches. The size of a clone is reported for some rows only, either as once, few or many, or as a class for expanded clones.

D gene: TRBD1; V gene: TRBV4-1; J gene: TRBJ2-3; clone size: NA; CDR3 protein: CASSQPGQGLADTQYF; CDR3 DNA: TGCGCCAGCAGCCAACCTGGACAGGGACTTGCAGATACGCAGTATTTT
D gene: NA; V gene: TRBV13; J gene: TRBJ1-1; clone size: NA; CDR3 protein: CASSPWENTEAFF; CDR3 DNA: TGTGCCAGCAGCCCCTGGGAGAACACTGAAGCTTTCTTT
D gene: TRBD2; V gene: TRBV29-1; J gene: TRBJ2-1; clone size: NA; CDR3 protein: CSVKGAASGGSNEQFF; CDR3 DNA: TGCAGCGTCAAGGGGGCGGCTAGCGGGGGCTCCAATGAGCAGTTCTTC
D gene: TRBD1; V gene: TRBV6-5; J gene: TRBJ2-1; clone size: NA; CDR3 protein: CASSLQGASSYNEQFF; CDR3 DNA: TGTGCCAGCAGTTTACAGGGGGCTAGCTCCTACAATGAGCAGTTCTTC
D gene: TRBD2; V gene: TRBV7-6; J gene: TRBJ2-1; clone size: NA; CDR3 protein: CASSLAGGPPNEQFF; CDR3 DNA: TGTGCCAGCAGTTTAGCGGGAGGGCCCCCCAATGAGCAGTTCTTC
D gene: NA; V gene: TRBV10-3; J gene: TRBJ1-2; clone size: NA; CDR3 protein: CAISGGAREYYGYTF; CDR3 DNA: TGTGCCATCAGTGGTGGGGCCAGGGAATACTATGGCTACACCTTC
D gene: NA; V gene: TRBV28; J gene: TRBJ2-1; clone size: NA; CDR3 protein: CASSWPGEYNEQFF; CDR3 DNA: TGTGCCAGCAGTTGGCCAGGGGAATACAATGAGCAGTTCTTC
D gene: NA; V gene: TRBV9; J gene: TRBJ1-1; clone size: NA; CDR3 protein: CASSLSGGVGMNTEAFF; CDR3 DNA: TGTGCCAGCAGCCTATCTGGTGGGGTGGGAATGAACACTGAAGCTTTCTTT
D gene: TRBD2; V gene: TRBV13; J gene: TRBJ2-2; clone size: NA; CDR3 protein: CASSLKRELDTGELFF; CDR3 DNA: TGTGCCAGCAGCTTAAAGCGGGAGTTAGACACCGGGGAGCTGTTTTTT
D gene: TRBD2; V gene: TRBV4-3; J gene: TRBJ2-3; clone size: NA; CDR3 protein: CASSQDRWAGGDTDTQYF; CDR3 DNA: TGCGCCAGCAGCCAGGACCGGTGGGCGGGAGGTGACACAGATACGCAGTATTTT
D gene: NA; V gene: TRBV25-1; J gene: TRBJ1-1; clone size: NA; CDR3 protein: CASSEFHGSEAFF; CDR3 DNA: TGTGCCAGCAGTGAATTTCACGGCTCTGAAGCTTTCTTT
D gene: NA; V gene: TRBV6-5; J gene: TRBJ1-1; clone size: NA; CDR3 protein: CASNSWGSNTEAFF; CDR3 DNA: TGTGCCAGCAATTCCTGGGGGTCGAACACTGAAGCTTTCTTT
D gene: NA; V gene: TRBV9; J gene: TRBJ1-1; clone size: NA; CDR3 protein: CASSVGGGQGVSAFF; CDR3 DNA: TGTGCCAGCAGCGTAGGAGGGGGGCAAGGGGTATCAGCTTTCTTT
D gene: NA; V gene: TRBV27; J gene: TRBJ1-5; clone size: NA; CDR3 protein: CASSLSGGGNQPQHF; CDR3 DNA: TGTGCCAGCAGTTTATCGGGGGGTGGCAATCAGCCCCAGCATTTT
D gene: TRBD1; V gene: TRBV13; J gene: TRBJ2-7; clone size: NA; CDR3 protein: CASSLGGQGGTYEQYF; CDR3 DNA: TGTGCCAGCAGCTTAGGGGGACAGGGAGGTACCTACGAGCAGTACTTC
D gene: NA; V gene: TRBV7-9; J gene: TRBJ2-1; clone size: NA; CDR3 protein: CASSFGEGEQFF; CDR3 DNA: TGTGCCAGCAGCTTTGGCGAAGGCGAGCAGTTCTTC
D gene: NA; V gene: TRBV23-1; J gene: TRBJ1-2; clone size: NA; CDR3 protein: CASISTGTSYTF; CDR3 DNA: TGCGCCAGCATTTCAACAGGAACATCCTACACCTTC
D gene: NA; V gene: TRBV13; J gene: TRBJ2-5; clone size: NA; CDR3 protein: CASSPSGTLQETQYF; CDR3 DNA: TGTGCCAGCAGCCCCTCCGGGACACTACAAGAGACCCAGTACTTC
D gene: NA; V gene: TRBV30; J gene: TRBJ2-7; clone size: NA; CDR3 protein: CAWSLRGSYEQYF; CDR3 DNA: TGTGCCTGGAGTTTAAGGGGTTCCTACGAGCAGTACTTC
D gene: NA; V gene: TRBV6-6; J gene: TRBJ1-2; clone size: NA; CDR3 protein: CASSYDTLNYGYTF; CDR3 DNA: TGTGCCAGCAGTTACGACACACTTAACTATGGCTACACCTTC
D gene: NA; V gene: TRBV29-1; J gene: TRBJ2-7; clone size: NA; CDR3 protein: CSVYNTYEQYF; CDR3 DNA: TGCAGCGTTTACAATACCTACGAGCAGTACTTC
D gene: TRBD2; V gene: TRBV4-3; J gene: TRBJ2-7; clone size: NA; CDR3 protein: CASSQEITSGYEQYF; CDR3 DNA: TGCGCCAGCAGCCAAGAAATTACTAGCGGCTACGAGCAGTACTTC
D gene: NA; V gene: TRBV11-2; J gene: TRBJ2-7; clone size: NA; CDR3 protein: CASSLQLREQYF; CDR3 DNA: TGTGCCAGCAGCCTTCAACTGCGGGAGCAGTACTTC
D gene: NA; V gene: TRBV27; J gene: TRBJ1-2; clone size: NA; CDR3 protein: CASSFAGTNYGYTF; CDR3 DNA: TGTGCCAGCAGTTTCGCAGGGACAAACTATGGCTACACCTTC
D gene: NA; V gene: TRBV4-1; J gene: TRBJ2-7; clone size: NA; CDR3 protein: CASSQGSETAYEQYF; CDR3 DNA: TGCGCCAGCAGCCAAGGGTCGGAGACGGCCTACGAGCAGTACTTC
D gene: NA; V gene: TRBV5-6; J gene: TRBJ1-1; clone size: NA; CDR3 protein: CASSLASGRAEEAFF; CDR3 DNA: TGTGCCAGCAGCTTGGCGTCGGGGAGGGCGGAAGAAGCTTTCTTT
D gene: NA; V gene: TRBV30; J gene: TRBJ1-4; clone size: NA; CDR3 protein: CAWSVSPEKLFF; CDR3 DNA: TGTGCCTGGAGTGTATCCCCGGAAAAACTGTTTTTT
D gene: NA; V gene: TRBV5-8; J gene: TRBJ1-1; clone size: NA; CDR3 protein: CASKGQPKGNTEAFF; CDR3 DNA: TGTGCCAGCAAAGGACAGCCAAAGGGCAACACTGAAGCTTTCTTT
D gene: TRBD1; V gene: TRBV6-1; J gene: TRBJ2-7; clone size: NA; CDR3 protein: CASRVTGSYEQYF; CDR3 DNA: TGTGCCAGCCGAGTGACAGGGTCCTACGAGCAGTACTTC
D gene: TRBD1; V gene: TRBV7-9; J gene: TRBJ2-7; clone size: NA; CDR3 protein: CASSSGGQGSYEQYF; CDR3 DNA: TGTGCCAGCAGCTCCGGTGGACAGGGGTCCTACGAGCAGTACTTC
D gene: NA; V gene: TRBV5-4; J gene: TRBJ2-6; clone size: NA; CDR3 protein: CASSLEYSSGANVLTF; CDR3 DNA: TGTGCCAGCAGCTTGGAGTATAGCTCTGGGGCCAACGTCCTGACTTTC
D gene: NA; V gene: TRBV6-5; J gene: TRBJ2-7; clone size: NA; CDR3 protein: CASSSPPSEQYF; CDR3 DNA: TGTGCCAGCAGTTCCCCACCTAGTGAGCAGTACTTC
D gene: NA; V gene: TRBV7-9; J gene: TRBJ1-2; clone size: NA; CDR3 protein: CASSPLTEGNYGYTF; CDR3 DNA: TGTGCCAGCAGCCCCCTAACAGAGGGGAACTATGGCTACACCTTC
D gene: TRBD1; V gene: TRBV10-2; J gene: TRBJ2-7; clone size: NA; CDR3 protein: CASSKTGETYEQYF; CDR3 DNA: TGCGCCAGCAGTAAGACAGGGGAAACCTACGAGCAGTACTTC
D gene: TRBD2; V gene: TRBV7-9; J gene: TRBJ2-5; clone size: NA; CDR3 protein: CASSQTSGGTNKETQYF; CDR3 DNA: TGTGCCAGCAGCCAGACTAGCGGGGGGACCAACAAAGAGACCCAGTACTTC
D gene: TRBD2; V gene: TRBV27; J gene: TRBJ2-3; clone size: NA; CDR3 protein: CASSFRGLVSGTDTQYF; CDR3 DNA: TGTGCCAGCAGTTTCCGAGGACTAGTCTCTGGCACAGATACGCAGTATTTT
D gene: TRBD1; V gene: TRBV7-9; J gene: TRBJ2-7; clone size: NA; CDR3 protein: CASSLPDRGYEQYF; CDR3 DNA: TGTGCCAGCAGCTTACCAGACAGGGGCTACGAGCAGTACTTC
D gene: NA; V gene: TRBV19; J gene: TRBJ2-7; clone size: NA; CDR3 protein: CASSFGAEYEQYF; CDR3 DNA: TGTGCCAGTAGTTTCGGGGCAGAATACGAGCAGTACTTC
D gene: NA; V gene: TRBV6-6; J gene: TRBJ2-1; clone size: NA; CDR3 protein: CASSYGLATNNEQFF; CDR3 DNA: TGTGCCAGCAGTTATGGGCTAGCGACCAACAATGAGCAGTTCTTC
D gene: NA; V gene: TRBV15; J gene: TRBJ2-7; clone size: NA; CDR3 protein: CATSGDGTNEQYF; CDR3 DNA: TGTGCCACCAGCGGAGACGGGACCAACGAGCAGTACTTC
D gene: NA; V gene: TRBV6-1; J gene: TRBJ1-1; clone size: NA; CDR3 protein: CASRRTPEAFF; CDR3 DNA: TGTGCCAGCAGACGGACACCTGAAGCTTTCTTT
D gene: TRBD1; V gene: TRBV27; J gene: TRBJ1-1; clone size: NA; CDR3 protein: CASSLYQGVSNTEAFF; CDR3 DNA: TGTGCCAGCAGTTTGTACCAGGGGGTTTCGAACACTGAAGCTTTCTTT
D gene: NA; V gene: TRBV28; J gene: TRBJ1-1; clone size: NA; CDR3 protein: CASSLFGSMNTEAFF; CDR3 DNA: TGTGCCAGCAGTTTATTTGGTTCCATGAACACTGAAGCTTTCTTT
D gene: TRBD2; V gene: TRBV4-1; J gene: TRBJ2-3; clone size: NA; CDR3 protein: CASSQVGLAGFTDTQYF; CDR3 DNA: TGCGCCAGCAGCCAAGTTGGACTAGCTGGGTTCACAGATACGCAGTATTTT
D gene: TRBD2; V gene: TRBV7-9; J gene: TRBJ2-1; clone size: once; CDR3 protein: CASSPAGGRANEQFF; CDR3 DNA: TGTGCCAGCAGCCCTGCGGGAGGCCGGGCAAATGAGCAGTTCTTC
D gene: NA; V gene: TRBV10-1; J gene: TRBJ2-3; clone size: NA; CDR3 protein: CASSEFDYITDTQYF; CDR3 DNA: TGCGCCAGCAGTGAGTTCGACTATATCACAGATACGCAGTATTTT
D gene: NA; V gene: TRBV6-5; J gene: TRBJ2-3; clone size: NA; CDR3 protein: CASSYGQGSTQYF; CDR3 DNA: TGTGCCAGCAGTTACGGGCAGGGGAGTACGCAGTATTTT
D gene: NA; V gene: TRBV6-6; J gene: TRBJ2-5; clone size: once; CDR3 protein: CASSYVSEGLLETQYF; CDR3 DNA: TGTGCCAGCAGTTACGTTTCCGAGGGGCTACTAGAGACCCAGTACTTC
D gene: TRBD1; V gene: TRBV7-9; J gene: TRBJ2-6; clone size: NA; CDR3 protein: CASSSGTGRPGANVLTF; CDR3 DNA: TGTGCCAGCAGCTCCGGGACAGGGAGACCTGGGGCCAACGTCCTGACTTTC
D gene: NA; V gene: TRBV11-2; J gene: TRBJ2-1; clone size: NA; CDR3 protein: CASSLTTSTYSYNEQFF; CDR3 DNA: TGTGCCAGCAGCTTAACAACTAGCACTTATTCCTACAATGAGCAGTTCTTC
D gene: TRBD1; V gene: TRBV6-1; J gene: TRBJ2-7; clone size: NA; CDR3 protein: CASTRDSPYEQYF; CDR3 DNA: TGTGCCAGCACGAGGGACAGCCCCTACGAGCAGTACTTC
D gene: NA; V gene: TRBV27; J gene: TRBJ1-1; clone size: NA; CDR3 protein: CASSLNQNTEAFF; CDR3 DNA: TGTGCCAGCAGTTTAAATCAGAACACTGAAGCTTTCTTT
D gene: NA; V gene: TRBV7-9; J gene: TRBJ1-2; clone size: NA; CDR3 protein: CASSEGGTGYTF; CDR3 DNA: TGTGCCAGCAGCGAGGGGGGAACTGGCTACACCTTC
D gene: NA; V gene: TRBV6-5; J gene: TRBJ2-7; clone size: NA; CDR3 protein: CASSYVLSSYEQYF; CDR3 DNA: TGTGCCAGCAGTTACGTACTCTCCTCCTACGAGCAGTACTTC
D gene: NA; V gene: TRBV7-3; J gene: TRBJ1-1; clone size: NA; CDR3 protein: CASSLAFNTEAFF; CDR3 DNA: TGTGCCAGCAGCTTGGCTTTCAACACTGAAGCTTTCTTT
D gene: NA; V gene: TRBV7-6; J gene: TRBJ2-7; clone size: once; CDR3 protein: CASSPQGNYEQYF; CDR3 DNA: TGTGCCAGCAGCCCACAGGGCAACTACGAGCAGTACTTC
D gene: TRBD2; V gene: TRBV9; J gene: TRBJ2-2; clone size: NA; CDR3 protein: CASSVPSSGGHTGELFF; CDR3 DNA: TGTGCCAGCAGCGTACCCTCTAGCGGGGGTCACACCGGGGAGCTGTTTTTT